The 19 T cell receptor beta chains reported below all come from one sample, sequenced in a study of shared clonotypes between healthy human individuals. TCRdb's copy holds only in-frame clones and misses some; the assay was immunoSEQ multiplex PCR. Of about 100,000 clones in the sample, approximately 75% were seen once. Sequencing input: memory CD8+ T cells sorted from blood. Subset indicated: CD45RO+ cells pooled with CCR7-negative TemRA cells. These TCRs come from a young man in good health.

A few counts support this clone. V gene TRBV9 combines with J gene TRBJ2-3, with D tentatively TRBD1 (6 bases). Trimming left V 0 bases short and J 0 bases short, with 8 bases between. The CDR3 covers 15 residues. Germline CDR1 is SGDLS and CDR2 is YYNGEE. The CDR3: CASSVGTASTDTQYF. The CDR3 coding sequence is TGTGCCAGCAGCGTAGGGACAGCTAGCACAGATACGCAGTATTTT. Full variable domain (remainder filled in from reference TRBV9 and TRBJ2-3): DSGVTQTPKHLITATGQRVTLRCSPRSGDLSVYWYQQSLDQGLQFLIQYYNGEERAKGNILERFSAQQFPDLHSELNLSSLELGDSALYFCASSVGTASTDTQYFGPGTRLTVL.

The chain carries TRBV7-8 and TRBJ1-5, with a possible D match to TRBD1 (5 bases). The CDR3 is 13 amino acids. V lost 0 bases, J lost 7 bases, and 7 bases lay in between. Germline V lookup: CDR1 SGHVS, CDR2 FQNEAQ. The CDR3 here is CASSLAGLQPQHF. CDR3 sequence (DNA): TGTGCCAGCAGCTTAGCGGGACTCCAGCCCCAGCATTTT.

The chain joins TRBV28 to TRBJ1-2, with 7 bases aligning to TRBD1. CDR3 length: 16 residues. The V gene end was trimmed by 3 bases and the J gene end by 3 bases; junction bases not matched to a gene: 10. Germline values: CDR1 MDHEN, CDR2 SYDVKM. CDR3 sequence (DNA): TGTGCCAGCAGTTTCCCTCGGGACAGAATCGACTATGGCTACACCTTC. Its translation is CASSFPRDRIDYGYTF.

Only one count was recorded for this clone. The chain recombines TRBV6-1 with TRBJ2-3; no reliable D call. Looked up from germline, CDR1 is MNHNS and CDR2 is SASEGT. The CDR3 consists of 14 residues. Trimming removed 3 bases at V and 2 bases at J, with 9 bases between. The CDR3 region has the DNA TGTGCCAGCAGTGACCCGTCCCTCACAGATACGCAGTATTTT. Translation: CASSDPSLTDTQYF.

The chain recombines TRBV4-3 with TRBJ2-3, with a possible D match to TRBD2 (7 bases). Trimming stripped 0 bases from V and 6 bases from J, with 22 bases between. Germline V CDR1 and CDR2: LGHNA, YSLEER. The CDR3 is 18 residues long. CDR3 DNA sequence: TGCGCCAGCAGCCAAGAACCGTTCCACTGGGGGGGGGCGGATACGCAGTATTTT. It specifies CASSQEPFHWGGADTQYF.

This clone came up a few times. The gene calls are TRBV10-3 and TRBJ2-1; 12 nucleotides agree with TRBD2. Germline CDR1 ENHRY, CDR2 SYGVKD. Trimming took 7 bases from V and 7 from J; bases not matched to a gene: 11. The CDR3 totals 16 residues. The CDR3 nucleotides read TGTGCCATCACCGATTCCCTAGCGGGAGGGAAAAATGAGCAGTTCTTC. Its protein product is CAITDSLAGGKNEQFF.

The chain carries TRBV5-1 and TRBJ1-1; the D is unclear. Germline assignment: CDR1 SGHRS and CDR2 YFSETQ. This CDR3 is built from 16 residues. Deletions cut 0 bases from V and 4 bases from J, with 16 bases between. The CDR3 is CASSLVGVRLGTEAFF. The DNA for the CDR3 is TGCGCCAGCAGCTTGGTCGGGGTTAGGTTGGGCACTGAAGCTTTCTTT.

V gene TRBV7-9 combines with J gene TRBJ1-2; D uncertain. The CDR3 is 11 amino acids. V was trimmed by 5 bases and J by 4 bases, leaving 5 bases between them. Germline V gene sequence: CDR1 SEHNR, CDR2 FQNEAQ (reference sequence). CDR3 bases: TGTGCCAGCAGCGATCTCTATGGCTACACCTTC. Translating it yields CASSDLYGYTF.

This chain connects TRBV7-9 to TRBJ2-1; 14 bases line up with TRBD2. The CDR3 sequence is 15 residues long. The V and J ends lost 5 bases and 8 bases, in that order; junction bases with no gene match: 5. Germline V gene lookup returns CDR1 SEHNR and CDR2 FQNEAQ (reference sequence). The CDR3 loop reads CASSATGLAGDEQFF. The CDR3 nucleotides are TGTGCCAGCAGCGCAACGGGACTAGCGGGAGATGAGCAGTTCTTC.

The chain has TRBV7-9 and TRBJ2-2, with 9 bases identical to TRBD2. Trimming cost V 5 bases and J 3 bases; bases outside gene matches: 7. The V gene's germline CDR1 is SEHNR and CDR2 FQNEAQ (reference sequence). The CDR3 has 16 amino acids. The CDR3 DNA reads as TGTGCCAGCAGCCACCGACTAGCGGTGGACACCGGGGAGCTGTTTTTT. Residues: CASSHRLAVDTGELFF.

DNA of the CDR3: TGTGCCATCAGTGAGCCTTCCCTTGCCAGCGGGGGATCTAATGAGCAGTTCTTC. Translated: CAISEPSLASGGSNEQFF. J is TRBJ2-1 and V is TRBV10-3; 8 bases line up with TRBD2. Germline V lookup: CDR1 ENHRY, CDR2 SYGVKD. This CDR3 is built from 18 residues. The ends lost 2 bases at V and 7 bases at J; junction bases unmatched: 16.

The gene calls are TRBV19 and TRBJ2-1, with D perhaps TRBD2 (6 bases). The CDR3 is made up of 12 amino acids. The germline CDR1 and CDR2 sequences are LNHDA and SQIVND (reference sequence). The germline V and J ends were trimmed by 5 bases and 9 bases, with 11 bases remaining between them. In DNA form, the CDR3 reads TGTGCCAGTAGTTCGGGACTGGGTGAGCAGTTCTTC. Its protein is CASSSGLGEQFF.

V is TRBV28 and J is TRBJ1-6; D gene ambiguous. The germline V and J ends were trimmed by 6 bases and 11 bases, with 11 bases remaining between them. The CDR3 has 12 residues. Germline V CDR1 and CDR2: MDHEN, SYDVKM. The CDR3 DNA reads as TGTGCCAGCAGCCCCATGGGGACACCCCTCCACTTT. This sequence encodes CASSPMGTPLHF.

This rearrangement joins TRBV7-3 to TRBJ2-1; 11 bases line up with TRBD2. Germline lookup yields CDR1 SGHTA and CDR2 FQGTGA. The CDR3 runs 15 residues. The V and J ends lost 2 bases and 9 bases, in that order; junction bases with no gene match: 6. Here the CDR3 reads CASSLSLAGGGEQFF. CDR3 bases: TGTGCCAGCAGCTTATCCCTAGCGGGAGGCGGTGAGCAGTTCTTC.

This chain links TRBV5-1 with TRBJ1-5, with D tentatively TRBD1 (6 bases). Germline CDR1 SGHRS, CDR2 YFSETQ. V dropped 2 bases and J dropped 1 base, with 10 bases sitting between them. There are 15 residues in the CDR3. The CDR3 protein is CASSLGGTSNQPQHF. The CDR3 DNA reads TGCGCCAGCAGCTTAGGGGGGACGAGCAATCAGCCCCAGCATTTT. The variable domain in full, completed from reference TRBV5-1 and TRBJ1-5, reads KAGVTQTPRYLIKTRGQQVTLSCSPISGHRSVSWYQQTPGQGLQFLFEYFSETQRNKGNFPGRFSGRQFSNSRSEMNVSTLELGDSALYLCASSLGGTSNQPQHFGDGTRLSIL.

The CDR3 DNA reads TGCGCCAGCAGCTTGACAGGAAACACTGAAGCTTTCTTT. It is translated as CASSLTGNTEAFF. This chain connects TRBV5-1 to TRBJ1-1; D is possibly TRBD1 (5 bases). The CDR3 is 13 residues long. V shed 1 base and J shed 2 bases, with 6 bases lying between them. Looked up from germline, CDR1 is SGHRS and CDR2 is YFSETQ.

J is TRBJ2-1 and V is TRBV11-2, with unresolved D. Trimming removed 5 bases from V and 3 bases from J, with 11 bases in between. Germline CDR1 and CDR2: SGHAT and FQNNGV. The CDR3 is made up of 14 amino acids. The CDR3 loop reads CASSPRYDYNEQFF. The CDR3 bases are TGTGCCAGCAGCCCCCGCTACGACTACAATGAGCAGTTCTTC.

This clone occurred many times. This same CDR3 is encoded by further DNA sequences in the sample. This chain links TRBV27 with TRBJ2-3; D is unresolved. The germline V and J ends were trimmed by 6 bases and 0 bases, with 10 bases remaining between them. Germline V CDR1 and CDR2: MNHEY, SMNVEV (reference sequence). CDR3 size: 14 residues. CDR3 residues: CASSFHPSTDTQYF. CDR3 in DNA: TGTGCCAGCAGCTTTCACCCTAGCACAGATACGCAGTATTTT.

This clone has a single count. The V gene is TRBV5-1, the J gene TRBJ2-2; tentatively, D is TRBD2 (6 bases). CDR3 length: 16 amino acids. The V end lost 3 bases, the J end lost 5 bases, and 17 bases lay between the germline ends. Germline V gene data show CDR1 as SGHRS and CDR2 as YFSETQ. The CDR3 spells CASSSLAISGTGELFF. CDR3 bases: TGCGCCAGCAGCTCGCTAGCGATCTCGGGGACCGGGGAGCTGTTTTTT.